This is a list of T cell receptor beta chains from one sample in a study of T cells of healthy individuals. TCRdb reprocessed the 5' RACE reads via MiXCR and lists one record per CDR3 protein. The sample has tens of thousands of distinct CDR3 sequences; about 16% are singletons. The receptors originated from a human donor in good health. Each CDR3 is given with its conserved first and last residue. Each record gives: J gene, V gene, clone size, D gene, CDR3 protein. The D gene is left open where the match is weak. The size of a clone is reported for some rows only, either as once, few or many, or as a class for expanded clones.

>TRBJ2-2|TRBV4-3|few|NA
CASSQERANTGELFF
>TRBJ2-6|TRBV20-1|many|TRBD1
CSASLQGLTSGANVLTF
>TRBJ2-1|TRBV2|NA|TRBD2
CASRRLAGASNEQFF
>TRBJ2-7|TRBV28|many|TRBD1
CASSLRQGDYEQYF
>TRBJ2-1|TRBV7-9|NA|TRBD2
CASSGGGWNEQFF
>TRBJ2-2|TRBV29-1|many|NA
CSVKVMRDTGELFF
>TRBJ1-3|TRBV12-3/TRBV12-4|NA|NA
CASRGLDNTIYF
>TRBJ2-1|TRBV11-1|many|NA
CASSLAEHNEQFF
>TRBJ2-2|TRBV19|many|NA
CASSISGPPANTGELFF
>TRBJ1-6|TRBV20-1|many|NA
CSAREAGRDNTAPLHF
>TRBJ2-7|TRBV6-2/TRBV6-3|NA|TRBD2
CASRTSGNSYEQYF
>TRBJ2-2|TRBV7-9|many|NA
CASSSLGGPNTGELFF
>TRBJ1-2|TRBV20-1|few|NA
CSARVGESYGYTF
>TRBJ2-1|TRBV15|many|NA
CATHRGPVDEQFF
>TRBJ2-5|TRBV7-7|NA|NA
CASSLAAAAQETQYF
>TRBJ2-7|TRBV7-2|few|TRBD1
CASSRNDRAEQYF
>TRBJ2-2|TRBV4-1|many|NA
CASSGRDTREDGELFF
>TRBJ2-3|TRBV7-2|many|TRBD2
CASSPLGEAGVRTDTQYF
>TRBJ1-5|TRBV6-5|NA|NA
CASSYARDQPQHF